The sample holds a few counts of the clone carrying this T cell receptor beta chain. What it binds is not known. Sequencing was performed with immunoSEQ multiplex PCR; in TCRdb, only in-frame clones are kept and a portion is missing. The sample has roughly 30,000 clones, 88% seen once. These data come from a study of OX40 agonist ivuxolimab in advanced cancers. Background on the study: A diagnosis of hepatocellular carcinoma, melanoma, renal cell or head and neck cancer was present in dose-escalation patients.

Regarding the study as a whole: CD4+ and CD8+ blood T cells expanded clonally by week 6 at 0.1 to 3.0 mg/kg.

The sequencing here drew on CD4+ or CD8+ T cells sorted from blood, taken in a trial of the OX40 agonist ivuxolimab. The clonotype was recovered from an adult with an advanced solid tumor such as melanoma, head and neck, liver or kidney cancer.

In DNA form, the CDR3 reads TGTGCCAGCAGCTCAGGGACCGACACTGAAGCTTTCTTT. Protein product: CASSSGTDTEAFF. The chain carries TRBV7-9 and TRBJ1-1; tentative D call: TRBD1 (5 bases). Germline V gene data show CDR1 as SEHNR and CDR2 as FQNEAQ (reference sequence). Trimming stripped 4 bases from V and 3 bases from J, with 9 bases between. The CDR3 has 13 amino acids.